Listed here are 21 T cell receptor beta chains from one sample, sequenced in a study of cytomegalovirus exposure and HLA in healthy donors. The PCR was carried out with 60 Vbeta primers and 13 Jbeta primers. TCRdb keeps only in-frame clones here, not all; method: immunoSEQ multiplex PCR. In the table there are approximately 130,000 clones, roughly four fifths of which are singletons. Material: PBMCs. Every receptor here comes from a man aged 25-45 years in good health and CMV-seronegative.

V usage is TRBV6-6 and J usage is TRBJ1-2, with a possible D match to TRBD1 (6 bases). Germline CDR1 MNHNY, CDR2 SVGAGI (reference sequence). V was clipped by 0 bases and J by 4 bases, with 9 bases between them. CDR3 length: 14 amino acids. The CDR3 is CASSYSQGSYGYTF. CDR3 sequence (DNA): TGTGCCAGCAGTTACTCCCAGGGGAGCTATGGCTACACCTTC.

This chain connects TRBV6-6 to TRBJ2-7, with a tentative D call TRBD1 (6 bases). This CDR3 spans 13 amino acids. V shed 8 bases and J shed 7 bases, with 18 bases lying between them. CDR1 and CDR2 from the germline V gene are MNHNY and SVGAGI (reference sequence). The DNA for the CDR3 is TGTGCCAGCTTGGGACACCCCCTGGGAGAGCAGTACTTC. Amino acid sequence: CASLGHPLGEQYF.

This clone has just one count. The V and J genes are TRBV5-6 and TRBJ2-1, with 7 nucleotides matching TRBD1. Germline V CDR1 and CDR2: SGHDT, YYEEEE. This CDR3 contains 15 residues. V shed 5 bases, J shed 0 bases, and the junction held 5 bases outside the gene matches. The CDR3 sequence: CASSGTARSYNEQFF. CDR3 bases: TGTGCCAGCAGTGGGACAGCCCGCTCCTACAATGAGCAGTTCTTC.

This chain links TRBV6-1 with TRBJ1-6; 7 bases line up with TRBD1. CDR1 and CDR2 (germline): MNHNS, SASEGT. Unmatched junction bases numbered 6, after V lost 6 bases and J lost 7 bases. The CDR3 totals 14 residues. As DNA, the CDR3 is TGTGCCAGCAGGCTGGGACAGCCAAATTCACCCCTCCACTTT. Translating it yields CASRLGQPNSPLHF.

The rearrangement joins TRBV4-2 to TRBJ1-5; D unresolved. Germline-derived CDR1 and CDR2 are LGHNA and YNFKEQ. Deletions cut 1 base from V and 0 bases from J, with 7 bases between. The CDR3 runs 15 residues. CDR3 nucleotide sequence: TGTGCCAGCAGCCAAGTCCAGGATAGCAATCAGCCCCAGCATTTT. This sequence encodes CASSQVQDSNQPQHF.

The chain has TRBV9 and TRBJ2-1, with D possibly being TRBD2 (6 bases). There are 15 residues in the CDR3. Germline V lookup: CDR1 SGDLS, CDR2 YYNGEE. V shed 3 bases and J shed 4 bases, with 14 bases lying between them. The CDR3 spells CASSDGGSGYNEQFF. The CDR3 bases are TGTGCCAGCAGCGATGGGGGAAGCGGGTACAATGAGCAGTTCTTC.

The CDR3 spells CASSLGGDQPQHF. The DNA of the CDR3 is TGTGCCAGCAGTTTGGGAGGGGATCAGCCCCAGCATTTT. This chain joins TRBV28 and TRBJ1-5; a weak D match, TRBD1 (5 bases). The V gene lost 3 bases and the J gene lost 5 bases, with 8 bases spanning the gap. The CDR3 is 13 residues long. Germline V gene data show CDR1 as MDHEN and CDR2 as SYDVKM. Combining the CDR3 with reference TRBV28 and TRBJ1-5 gives the whole variable domain DVKVTQSSRYLVKRTGEKVFLECVQDMDHENMFWYRQDPGLGLRLIYFSYDVKMKEKGDIPEGYSVSREKKERFSLILESASTNQTSMYLCASSLGGDQPQHFGDGTRLSIL.

J is TRBJ2-1 and V is TRBV18, with 10 bases fitting TRBD2. Germline lookup yields CDR1 KGHSH and CDR2 LQKENI. The CDR3 is 14 residues long. The V and J ends lost 8 bases and 9 bases, in that order; junction bases with no gene match: 10. The CDR3: CASQRAGGLLEQFF. The CDR3 nucleotides are TGTGCCAGCCAAAGAGCGGGGGGGCTTCTTGAGCAGTTCTTC.

V usage is TRBV7-8 and J usage is TRBJ1-2, with no clear D. The V and J ends lost 5 bases and 4 bases respectively, with 23 bases between them. Looked up from germline, CDR1 is SGHVS and CDR2 is FQNEAQ. The CDR3 runs to 17 residues. CDR3 region: CASSAHRTGSNFYGYTF. The CDR3 region has the DNA TGTGCCAGCAGCGCCCATCGGACTGGCTCAAACTTCTATGGCTACACCTTC.

J is TRBJ2-7 and V is TRBV5-6; 9 positions match TRBD1. The CDR3 length is 15 residues. V gave up 8 bases and J gave up 2 bases; unmatched junction bases: 11. CDR1 and CDR2 (germline): SGHDT, YYEEEE. CDR3 nucleotides: TGTGCCAGTTCCACAGGGGGCTTCTCCCCCTACGAGCAGTACTTC. It specifies CASSTGGFSPYEQYF. Filled out from reference TRBV5-6 and TRBJ2-7, the complete variable domain reads DAGVTQSPTHLIKTRGQQVTLRCSPKSGHDTVSWYQQALGQGPQFIFQYYEEEERQRGNFPDRFSGHQFPNYSSELNVNALLLGDSALYLCASSTGGFSPYEQYFGPGTRLTVT.

This chain joins TRBV29-1 and TRBJ2-1, with 7 positions matching TRBD2. The CDR3 consists of 14 residues. Germline V gives CDR1 SQVTM, CDR2 ANQGSEA. The junction had 7 bases not matched to a gene; V was cut back by 4 bases and J by 4 bases. The DNA of the CDR3 is TGCAGCGTTGGAGAGCTAGCGGCTTACAATGAGCAGTTCTTC. It yields the protein CSVGELAAYNEQFF.

Note on this clone: Germline and junction disagree at one end, which may indicate a read error. The J gene is TRBJ1-2, the V gene TRBV23-1, with D unresolved. TRBV23-1 is designated an ORF whose function remains uncertain. CDR3 length: 10 residues. The CDR3, as DNA: TGCCCCAGGAAGTATAGAGGCTACACCTTC. Its protein is CPRKYRGYTF.

V is TRBV28 and J is TRBJ1-1; D is unresolved. The CDR3 has 14 residues. The V gene's germline CDR1 is MDHEN and CDR2 SYDVKM. Trimming removed 3 bases at V and 1 base at J, with 9 bases between. The CDR3, as DNA: TGTGCCAGCAGTTTCTGGCAGGAGAACACTGAAGCTTTCTTT. Amino acids: CASSFWQENTEAFF.

This chain uses TRBV4-1 with TRBJ2-7, with 7 bases lining up with TRBD2. This CDR3 comprises 16 residues. V lost 0 bases to trimming and J lost 2 bases; unmatched junction nucleotides: 7. Germline V gives CDR1 MGHRA, CDR2 YSYEKL. The CDR3: CASSQDTLAETYEQYF. CDR3 bases: TGCGCCAGCAGCCAAGATACGCTAGCGGAAACCTACGAGCAGTACTTC.

V is TRBV30 and J is TRBJ2-1; 7 bases line up with TRBD2. The CDR3 has 15 residues. V lost 1 base and J lost 3; bases outside the gene matches: 6. CDR1 and CDR2 from the germline V gene are GTSNPN and SVGIG (reference sequence). This chain's CDR3 is CAWSEQSGNYNEQFF. CDR3 nucleotides: TGTGCCTGGAGTGAACAAAGCGGGAACTACAATGAGCAGTTCTTC.

The rearrangement joins TRBV27 to TRBJ2-7; 10 bases agree with TRBD1. The CDR3 extends over 15 amino acids. With V trimmed by 4 bases and J by 4 bases, 7 bases remained unmatched. Germline values: CDR1 MNHEY, CDR2 SMNVEV (reference sequence). In DNA form, the CDR3 reads TGTGCCAGCAGTTCCCTGGGACAGGGGAGGTACGAGCAGTACTTC. This gives the protein CASSSLGQGRYEQYF.

The chain has TRBV9 and TRBJ1-2; 8 bases are shared with TRBD1. With V trimmed by 4 bases and J by 10 bases, 9 bases remained unmatched. Germline V lookup: CDR1 SGDLS, CDR2 YYNGEE. CDR3 length equals 13 residues. CDR3 residues: CASSTDRGYDYTF. The CDR3 nucleotides are TGTGCCAGCAGCACCGACAGGGGCTACGACTACACCTTC.

This clone was detected a few times. The chain has TRBV5-1 and TRBJ2-1; D possibly corresponds to TRBD2 (6 bases). CDR1 and CDR2 from the germline V gene are SGHRS and YFSETQ. This CDR3 is 17 amino acids long. V lost 1 base and J 3 bases, leaving 17 bases between the germline ends. CDR3 in amino acids: CASSLRQSGAIYNEQFF. CDR3 coding DNA: TGCGCCAGCAGCTTGAGACAGTCGGGAGCTATCTACAATGAGCAGTTCTTC. Full variable domain (remainder filled in from reference TRBV5-1 and TRBJ2-1): KAGVTQTPRYLIKTRGQQVTLSCSPISGHRSVSWYQQTPGQGLQFLFEYFSETQRNKGNFPGRFSGRQFSNSRSEMNVSTLELGDSALYLCASSLRQSGAIYNEQFFGPGTRLTVL.

V gene TRBV10-2 combines with J gene TRBJ1-1; D uncertain. The CDR3 is 12 residues long. Germline V gives CDR1 WSHSY, CDR2 SAAADI. The germline V and J ends were trimmed by 10 bases and 4 bases, with 13 bases remaining between them. For the CDR3, the DNA is TGCGCCATTTTCAGTGCGGGCACTGAAGCTTTCTTT. Amino acids: CAIFSAGTEAFF.

The genes are TRBV4-3 and TRBJ2-3; D is perhaps TRBD1 (6 bases). CDR3 length: 15 residues. The germline gives CDR1 LGHNA, CDR2 YSLEER. With 0 bases removed from V and 5 bases from J, the gap between germline ends came to 12 bases. In nucleotides, the CDR3 is TGCGCCAGCAGCCAAGATTTGAAGGGGGAAGATACGCAGTATTTT. It specifies CASSQDLKGEDTQYF.

This clone was seen a few times. The rearrangement uses TRBV28 and TRBJ2-2, with 9 bases that match TRBD1. This CDR3 is 15 amino acids long. V was pared by 5 bases and J by 3 bases, with 4 bases of the junction left unmatched. Germline V gene data show CDR1 as MDHEN and CDR2 as SYDVKM. The CDR3: CASSPGTGYTGELFF. The CDR3 DNA sequence: TGTGCCAGCAGTCCAGGGACAGGGTACACCGGGGAGCTGTTTTTT.